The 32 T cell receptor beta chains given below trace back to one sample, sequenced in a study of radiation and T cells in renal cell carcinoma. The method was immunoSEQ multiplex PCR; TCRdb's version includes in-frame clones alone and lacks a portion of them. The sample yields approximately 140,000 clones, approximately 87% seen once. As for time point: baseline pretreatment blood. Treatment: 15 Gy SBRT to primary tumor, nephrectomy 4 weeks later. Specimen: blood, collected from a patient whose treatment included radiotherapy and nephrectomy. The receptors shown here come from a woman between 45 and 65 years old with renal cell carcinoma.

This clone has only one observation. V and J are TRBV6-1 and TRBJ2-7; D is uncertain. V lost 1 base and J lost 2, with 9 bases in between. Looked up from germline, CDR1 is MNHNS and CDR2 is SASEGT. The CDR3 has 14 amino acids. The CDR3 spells CASSEGPVTYEQYF. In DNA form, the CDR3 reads TGTGCCAGCAGTGAAGGCCCAGTTACCTACGAGCAGTACTTC.

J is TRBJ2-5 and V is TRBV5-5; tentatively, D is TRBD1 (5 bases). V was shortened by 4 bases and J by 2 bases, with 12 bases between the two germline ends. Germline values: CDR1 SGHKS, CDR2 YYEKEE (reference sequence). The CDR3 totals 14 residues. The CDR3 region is CASSLLRQQETQYF. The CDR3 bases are TGTGCCAGCAGCCTACTCCGACAGCAAGAGACCCAGTACTTC.

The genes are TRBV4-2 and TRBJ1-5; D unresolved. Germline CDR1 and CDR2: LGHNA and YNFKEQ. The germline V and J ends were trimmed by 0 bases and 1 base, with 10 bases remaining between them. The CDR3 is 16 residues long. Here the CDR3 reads CASSQDPGMSNQPQHF. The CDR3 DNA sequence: TGTGCCAGCAGCCAAGACCCCGGGATGAGCAATCAGCCCCAGCATTTT.

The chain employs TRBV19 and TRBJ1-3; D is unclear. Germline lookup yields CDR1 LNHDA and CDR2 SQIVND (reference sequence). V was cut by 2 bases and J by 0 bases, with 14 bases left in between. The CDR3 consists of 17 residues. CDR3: CASSIFERGSSGNTIYF. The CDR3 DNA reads TGTGCCAGTAGTATATTTGAGCGCGGGAGCTCTGGAAACACCATATATTTT. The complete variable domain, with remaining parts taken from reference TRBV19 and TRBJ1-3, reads DGGITQSPKYLFRKEGQNVTLSCEQNLNHDAMYWYRQDPGQGLRLIYYSQIVNDFQKGDIAEGYSVSREKKESFPLTVTSAQKNPTAFYLCASSIFERGSSGNTIYFGEGSWLTVV.

CDR3 nucleotides: TGTGCCAGCAGTGGGACGGTGAACACCGGGGAGCTGTTTTTT. It codes for CASSGTVNTGELFF. The chain is built from TRBV2 and TRBJ2-2; D is unresolved. Per germline, CDR1 SNHLY and CDR2 FYNNEI. CDR3 length equals 14 residues. Trimming pared 4 bases from V and 1 base from J, leaving 7 bases between.

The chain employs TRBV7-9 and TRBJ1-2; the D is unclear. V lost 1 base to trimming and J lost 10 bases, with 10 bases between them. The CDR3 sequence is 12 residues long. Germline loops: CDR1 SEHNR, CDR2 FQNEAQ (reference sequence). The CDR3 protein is CASSLESAVYTF. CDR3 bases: TGTGCCAGCAGCTTAGAATCAGCAGTCTACACCTTC.

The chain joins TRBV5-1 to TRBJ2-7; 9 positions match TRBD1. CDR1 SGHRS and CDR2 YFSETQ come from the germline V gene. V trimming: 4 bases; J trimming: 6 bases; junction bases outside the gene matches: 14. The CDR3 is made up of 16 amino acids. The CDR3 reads CASSAGTGPLDPEQYF. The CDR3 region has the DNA TGCGCCAGCAGCGCCGGGACAGGGCCCTTGGACCCCGAGCAGTACTTC.

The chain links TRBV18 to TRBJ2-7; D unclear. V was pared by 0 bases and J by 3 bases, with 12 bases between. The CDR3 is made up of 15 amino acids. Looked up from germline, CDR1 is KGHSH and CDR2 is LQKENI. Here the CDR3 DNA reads TGTGCCAGCTCACCACCGGATAAGTTCTACTACGAGCAGTACTTC. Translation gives CASSPPDKFYYEQYF.

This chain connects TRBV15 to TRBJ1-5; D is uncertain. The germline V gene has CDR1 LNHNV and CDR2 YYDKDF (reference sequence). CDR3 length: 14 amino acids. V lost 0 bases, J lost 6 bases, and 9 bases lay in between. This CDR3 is CATSRDDFTQPQHF. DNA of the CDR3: TGTGCCACCAGCAGAGACGATTTTACTCAGCCCCAGCATTTT.

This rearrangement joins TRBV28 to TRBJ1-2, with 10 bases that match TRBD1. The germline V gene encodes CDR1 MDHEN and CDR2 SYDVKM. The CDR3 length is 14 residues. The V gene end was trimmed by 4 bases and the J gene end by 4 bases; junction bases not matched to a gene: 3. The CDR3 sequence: CASSSGQGVYGYTF. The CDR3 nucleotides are TGTGCCAGCAGTTCTGGACAGGGGGTCTATGGCTACACCTTC.

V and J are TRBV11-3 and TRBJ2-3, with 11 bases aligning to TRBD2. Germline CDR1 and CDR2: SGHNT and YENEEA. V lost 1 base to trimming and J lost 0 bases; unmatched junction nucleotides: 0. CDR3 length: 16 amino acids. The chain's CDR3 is CASSLGLAGSTDTQYF. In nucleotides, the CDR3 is TGTGCCAGCAGCTTAGGACTAGCGGGAAGCACAGATACGCAGTATTTT.

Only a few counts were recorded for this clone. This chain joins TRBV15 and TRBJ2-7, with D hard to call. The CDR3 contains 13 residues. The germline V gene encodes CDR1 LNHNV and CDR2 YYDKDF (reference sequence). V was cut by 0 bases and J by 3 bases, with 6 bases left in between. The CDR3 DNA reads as TGTGCCACCAGCAGAGATCGAATCTACGAGCAGTACTTC. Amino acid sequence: CATSRDRIYEQYF.

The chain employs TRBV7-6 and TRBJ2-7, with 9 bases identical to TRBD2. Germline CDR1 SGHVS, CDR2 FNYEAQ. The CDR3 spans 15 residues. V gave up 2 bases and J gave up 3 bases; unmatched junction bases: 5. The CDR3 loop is CASSLPPSGIYEQYF. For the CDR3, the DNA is TGTGCCAGCAGCTTACCGCCTAGCGGGATCTACGAGCAGTACTTC.

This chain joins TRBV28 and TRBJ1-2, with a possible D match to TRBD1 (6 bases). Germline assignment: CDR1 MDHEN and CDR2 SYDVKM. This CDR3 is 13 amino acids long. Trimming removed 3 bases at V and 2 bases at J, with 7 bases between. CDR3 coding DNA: TGTGCCAGCAGTTTGGACAGAAACTATGGCTACACCTTC. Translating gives CASSLDRNYGYTF.

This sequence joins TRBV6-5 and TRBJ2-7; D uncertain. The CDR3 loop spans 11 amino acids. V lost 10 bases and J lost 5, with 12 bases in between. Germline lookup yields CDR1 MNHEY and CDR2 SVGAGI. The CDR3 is CATTSMDEQYF. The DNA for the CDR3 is TGTGCCACGACTTCCATGGACGAGCAGTACTTC.

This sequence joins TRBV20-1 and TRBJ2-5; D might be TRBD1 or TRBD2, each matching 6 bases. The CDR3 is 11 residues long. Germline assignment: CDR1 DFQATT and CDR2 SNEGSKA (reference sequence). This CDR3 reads CVGGTQETQYF. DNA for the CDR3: TGCGTAGGGGGGACTCAAGAGACCCAGTACTTC.

Here the CDR3 reads CASGDRPNEKLFF. In nucleotides, the CDR3 is TGTGCCAGCGGAGACAGGCCGAATGAAAAACTGTTTTTT. The chain is built from TRBV6-5 and TRBJ1-4; possibly TRBD1 for D (6 bases). V was clipped by 8 bases and J by 5 bases, with 12 bases between them. This CDR3 region has 13 residues. CDR1 is MNHEY, CDR2 SVGAGI, per germline.

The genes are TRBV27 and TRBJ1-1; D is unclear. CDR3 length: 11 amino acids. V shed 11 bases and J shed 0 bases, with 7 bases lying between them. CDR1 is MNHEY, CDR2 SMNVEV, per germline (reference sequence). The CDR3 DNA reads TGTGCCGTTTTGATGAACACTGAAGCTTTCTTT. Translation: CAVLMNTEAFF.

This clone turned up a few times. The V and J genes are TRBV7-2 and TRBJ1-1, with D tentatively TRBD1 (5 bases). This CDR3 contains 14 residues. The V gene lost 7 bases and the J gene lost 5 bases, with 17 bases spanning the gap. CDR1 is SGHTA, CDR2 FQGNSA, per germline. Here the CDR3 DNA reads TGTGCCAGCACGCCCCTCGAGGGGTGGACTGAAGCTTTCTTT. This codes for CASTPLEGWTEAFF.

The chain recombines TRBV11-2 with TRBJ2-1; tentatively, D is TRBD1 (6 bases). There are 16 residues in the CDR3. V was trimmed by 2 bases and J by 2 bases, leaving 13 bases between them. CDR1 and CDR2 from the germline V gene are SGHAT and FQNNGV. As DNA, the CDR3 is TGTGCCAGCAGCTTAAGGGGGACGCGAACCTACAATGAGCAGTTCTTC. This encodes CASSLRGTRTYNEQFF.

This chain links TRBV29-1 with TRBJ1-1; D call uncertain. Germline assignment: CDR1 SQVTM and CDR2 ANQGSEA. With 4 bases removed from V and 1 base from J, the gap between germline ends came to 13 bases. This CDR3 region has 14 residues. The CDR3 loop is CSVVFSYRNTEAFF. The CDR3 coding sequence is TGCAGCGTTGTGTTTAGTTACAGGAACACTGAAGCTTTCTTT.

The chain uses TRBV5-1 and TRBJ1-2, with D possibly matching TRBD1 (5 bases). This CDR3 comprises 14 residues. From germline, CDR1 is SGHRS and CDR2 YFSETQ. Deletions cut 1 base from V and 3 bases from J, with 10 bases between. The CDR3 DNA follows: TGCGCCAGCAGCTTGAGGGGCGCGGACTATGGCTACACCTTC. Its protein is CASSLRGADYGYTF.

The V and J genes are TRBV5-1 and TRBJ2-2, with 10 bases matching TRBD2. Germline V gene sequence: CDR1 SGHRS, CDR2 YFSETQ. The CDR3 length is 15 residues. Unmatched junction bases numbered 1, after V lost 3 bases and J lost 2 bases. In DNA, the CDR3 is TGCGCCAGCAGCTGGACTAGCGGAAACACCGGGGAGCTGTTTTTT. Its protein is CASSWTSGNTGELFF. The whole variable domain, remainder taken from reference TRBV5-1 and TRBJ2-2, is KAGVTQTPRYLIKTRGQQVTLSCSPISGHRSVSWYQQTPGQGLQFLFEYFSETQRNKGNFPGRFSGRQFSNSRSEMNVSTLELGDSALYLCASSWTSGNTGELFFGEGSRLTVL.

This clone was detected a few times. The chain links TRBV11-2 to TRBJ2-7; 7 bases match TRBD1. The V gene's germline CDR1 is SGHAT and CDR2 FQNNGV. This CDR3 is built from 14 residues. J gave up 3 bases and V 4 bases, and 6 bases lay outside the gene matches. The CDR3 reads CASSSDRASYEQYF. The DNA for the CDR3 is TGTGCCAGCAGCTCTGACAGGGCCAGCTACGAGCAGTACTTC.

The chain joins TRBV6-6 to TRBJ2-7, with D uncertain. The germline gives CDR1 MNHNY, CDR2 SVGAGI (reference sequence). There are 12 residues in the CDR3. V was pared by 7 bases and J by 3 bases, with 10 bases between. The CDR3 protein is CASTGRNYEQYF. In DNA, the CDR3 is TGTGCCAGCACGGGCAGGAACTACGAGCAGTACTTC.

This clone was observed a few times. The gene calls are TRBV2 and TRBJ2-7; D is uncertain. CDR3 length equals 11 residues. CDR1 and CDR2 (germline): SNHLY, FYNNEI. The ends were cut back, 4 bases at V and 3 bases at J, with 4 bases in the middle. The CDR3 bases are TGTGCCAGCAGTGTGGTCTACGAGCAGTACTTC. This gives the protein CASSVVYEQYF. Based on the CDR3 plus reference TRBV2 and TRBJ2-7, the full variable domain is EPEVTQTPSHQVTQMGQEVILRCVPISNHLYFYWYRQILGQKVEFLVSFYNNEISEKSEIFDDQFSVERPDGSNFTLKIRSTKLEDSAMYFCASSVVYEQYFGPGTRLTVT.

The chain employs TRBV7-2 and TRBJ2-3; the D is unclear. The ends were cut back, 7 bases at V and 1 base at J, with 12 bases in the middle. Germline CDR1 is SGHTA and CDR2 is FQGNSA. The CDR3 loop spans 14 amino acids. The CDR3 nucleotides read TGTGCCAGCATCATAGGCCCAGGCACAGATACGCAGTATTTT. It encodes CASIIGPGTDTQYF.

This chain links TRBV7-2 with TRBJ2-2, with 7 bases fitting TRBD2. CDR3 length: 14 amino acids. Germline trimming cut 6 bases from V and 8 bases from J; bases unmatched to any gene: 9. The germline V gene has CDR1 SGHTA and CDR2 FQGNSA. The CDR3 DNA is TGTGCCAGCAGGGGAGGGCCGCTCCAAGGGGAGCTGTTTTTT. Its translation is CASRGGPLQGELFF.

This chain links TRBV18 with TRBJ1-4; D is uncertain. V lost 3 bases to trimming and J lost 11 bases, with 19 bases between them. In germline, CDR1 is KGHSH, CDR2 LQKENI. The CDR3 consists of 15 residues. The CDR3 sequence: CASSPFTSGNDKLFF. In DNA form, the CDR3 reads TGTGCCAGCTCACCCTTTACTTCTGGAAACGATAAACTGTTTTTT.

CDR3 coding DNA: TGTGCCAGCTCAGGGGGCAGCGGAGGCTACGAGCAGTACTTC. It codes for CASSGGSGGYEQYF. The chain joins TRBV18 to TRBJ2-7, with D possibly TRBD1 on 6 matching bases. The V end lost 5 bases, the J end lost 3 bases, and 14 bases lay between the germline ends. The germline V gene encodes CDR1 KGHSH and CDR2 LQKENI. The CDR3 has 14 amino acids.

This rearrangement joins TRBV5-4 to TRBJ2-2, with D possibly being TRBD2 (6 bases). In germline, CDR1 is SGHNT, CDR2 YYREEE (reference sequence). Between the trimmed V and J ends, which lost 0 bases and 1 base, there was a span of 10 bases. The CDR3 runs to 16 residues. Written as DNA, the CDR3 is TGTGCCAGCAGCTTGGGTGGGACTGGGAACACCGGGGAGCTGTTTTTT. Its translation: CASSLGGTGNTGELFF. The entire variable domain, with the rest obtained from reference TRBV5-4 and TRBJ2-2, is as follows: ETGVTQSPTHLIKTRGQQVTLRCSSQSGHNTVSWYQQALGQGPQFIFQYYREEENGRGNFPPRFSGLQFPNYSSELNVNALELDDSALYLCASSLGGTGNTGELFFGEGSRLTVL.

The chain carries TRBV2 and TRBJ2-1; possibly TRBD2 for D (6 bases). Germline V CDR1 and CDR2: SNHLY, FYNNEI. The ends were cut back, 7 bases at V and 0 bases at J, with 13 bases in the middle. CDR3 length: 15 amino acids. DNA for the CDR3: TGTGCCAGCATGGTGGTGGGAGGCTCCTACAATGAGCAGTTCTTC. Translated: CASMVVGGSYNEQFF.